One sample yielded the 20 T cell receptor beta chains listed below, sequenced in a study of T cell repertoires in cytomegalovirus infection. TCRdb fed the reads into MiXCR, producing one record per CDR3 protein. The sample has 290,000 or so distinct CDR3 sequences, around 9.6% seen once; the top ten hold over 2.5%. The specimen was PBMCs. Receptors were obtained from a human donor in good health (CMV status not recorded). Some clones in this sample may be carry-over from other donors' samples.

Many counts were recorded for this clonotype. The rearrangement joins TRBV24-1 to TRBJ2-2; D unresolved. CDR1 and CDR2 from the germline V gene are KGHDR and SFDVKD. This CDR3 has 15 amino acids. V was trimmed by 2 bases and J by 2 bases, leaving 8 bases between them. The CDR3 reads CATSDSVHNTGELFF. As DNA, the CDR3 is TGTGCCACCAGTGATTCAGTCCATAACACCGGGGAGCTGTTTTTT.

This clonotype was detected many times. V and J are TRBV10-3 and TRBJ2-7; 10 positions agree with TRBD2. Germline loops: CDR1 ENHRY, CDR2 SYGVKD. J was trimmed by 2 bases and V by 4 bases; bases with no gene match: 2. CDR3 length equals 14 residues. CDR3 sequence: CAISASGGAYEQYF. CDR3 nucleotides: TGTGCCATCAGTGCGAGCGGGGGGGCCTACGAGCAGTACTTC.

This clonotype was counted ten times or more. In nucleotides, the CDR3 is TGTGCCAGCAGCTTAGGAAGGTTCCCCGCTGATAAACTAGCCAAAAACATTCAGTACTTC. Protein sequence: CASSLGRFPADKLAKNIQYF. The V call is TRBV7-6, the J call TRBJ2-4; D is ambiguous. Germline V gene data show CDR1 as SGHVS and CDR2 as FNYEAQ. The CDR3 extends over 20 amino acids. Trimming left V 1 base short and J 0 bases short, with 22 bases between.

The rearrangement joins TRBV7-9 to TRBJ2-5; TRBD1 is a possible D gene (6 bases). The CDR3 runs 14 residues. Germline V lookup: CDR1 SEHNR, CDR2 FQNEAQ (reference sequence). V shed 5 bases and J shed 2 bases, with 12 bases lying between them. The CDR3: CASSQGQGQETQYF. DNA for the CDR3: TGTGCCAGCAGCCAGGGACAAGGGCAAGAGACCCAGTACTTC.

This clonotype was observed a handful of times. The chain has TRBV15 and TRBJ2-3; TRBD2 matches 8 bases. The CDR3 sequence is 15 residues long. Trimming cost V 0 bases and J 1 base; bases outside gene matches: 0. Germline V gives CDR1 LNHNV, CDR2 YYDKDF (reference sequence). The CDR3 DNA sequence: TGTGCCACCAGCAGAGAGCGGGGGGGCACAGATACGCAGTATTTT. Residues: CATSRERGGTDTQYF.

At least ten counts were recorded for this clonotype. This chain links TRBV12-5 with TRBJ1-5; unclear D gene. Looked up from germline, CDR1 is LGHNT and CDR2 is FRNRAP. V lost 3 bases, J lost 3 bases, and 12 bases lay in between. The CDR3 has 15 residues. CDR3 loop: CASGFLGLPNQPQHF. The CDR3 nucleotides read TGTGCTAGTGGTTTCTTGGGCTTACCCAATCAGCCCCAGCATTTT.

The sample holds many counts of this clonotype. The CDR3, as DNA: TGCGCCAGCAGCTTGGACCTGGGCCAAGAGACCCAGTACTTC. Translating it yields CASSLDLGQETQYF. The rearrangement links TRBV5-1 to TRBJ2-5; D not resolved. This CDR3 spans 14 amino acids. Trimming left V 0 bases short and J 1 base short, with 7 bases between. CDR1 and CDR2 (germline): SGHRS, YFSETQ.

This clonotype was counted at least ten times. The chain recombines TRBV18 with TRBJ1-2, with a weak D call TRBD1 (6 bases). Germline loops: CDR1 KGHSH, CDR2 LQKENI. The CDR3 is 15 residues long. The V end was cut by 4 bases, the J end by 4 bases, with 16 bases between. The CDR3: CASSLARGSSYGYTF. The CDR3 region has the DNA TGTGCCAGCTCACTTGCCAGGGGATCTTCCTATGGCTACACCTTC. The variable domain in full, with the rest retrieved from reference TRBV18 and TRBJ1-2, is NAGVMQNPRHLVRRRGQEARLRCSPMKGHSHVYWYRQLPEEGLKFMVYLQKENIIDESGMPKERFSAEFPKEGPSILRIQQVVRGDSAAYFCASSLARGSSYGYTFGSGTRLTVV.

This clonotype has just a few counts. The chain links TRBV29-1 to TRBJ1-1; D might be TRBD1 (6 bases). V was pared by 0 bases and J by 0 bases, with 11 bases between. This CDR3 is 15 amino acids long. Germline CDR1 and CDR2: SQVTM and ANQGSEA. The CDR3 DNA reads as TGCAGCGTTGAAGAGCGCGCAGGGGTGAACACTGAAGCTTTCTTT. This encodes CSVEERAGVNTEAFF.

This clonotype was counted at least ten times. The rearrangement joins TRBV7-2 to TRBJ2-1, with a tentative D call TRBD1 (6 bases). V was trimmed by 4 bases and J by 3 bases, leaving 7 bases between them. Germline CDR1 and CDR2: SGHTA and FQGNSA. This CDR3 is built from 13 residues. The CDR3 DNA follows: TGTGCCAGCAGCTGGGACATCTACAATGAGCAGTTCTTC. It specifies CASSWDIYNEQFF.

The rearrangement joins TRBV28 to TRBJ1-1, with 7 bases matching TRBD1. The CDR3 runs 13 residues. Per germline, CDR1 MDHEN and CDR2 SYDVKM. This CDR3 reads CAITQGVEIKAFF. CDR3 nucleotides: TGTGCGATCACTCAGGGGGTCGAGATTAAAGCTTTCTTT.

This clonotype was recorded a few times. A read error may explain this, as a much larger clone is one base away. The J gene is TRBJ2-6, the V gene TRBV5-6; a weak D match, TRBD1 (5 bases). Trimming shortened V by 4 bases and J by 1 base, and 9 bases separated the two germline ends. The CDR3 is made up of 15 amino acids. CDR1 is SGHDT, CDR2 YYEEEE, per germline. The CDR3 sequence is CASSRTGSGANVLTF. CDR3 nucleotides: TGTGCCAGCAGCCGTACAGGTTCTGGGGCCAACGTCCTGACTTTC.

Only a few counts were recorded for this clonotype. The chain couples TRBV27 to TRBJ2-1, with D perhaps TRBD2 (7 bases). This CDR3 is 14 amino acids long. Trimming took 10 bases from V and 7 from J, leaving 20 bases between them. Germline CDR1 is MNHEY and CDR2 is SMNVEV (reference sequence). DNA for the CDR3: TGTGCCATCGGGGCGGGGGCCTCTATAAATGAGCAGTTCTTC. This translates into CAIGAGASINEQFF.

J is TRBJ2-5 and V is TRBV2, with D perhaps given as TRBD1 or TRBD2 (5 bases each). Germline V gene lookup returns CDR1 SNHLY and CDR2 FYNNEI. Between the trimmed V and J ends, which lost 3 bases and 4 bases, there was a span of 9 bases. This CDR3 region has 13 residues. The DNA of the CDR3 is TGTGCCAGCAGTGACAGGGCGGGAGAGACCCAGTACTTC. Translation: CASSDRAGETQYF.

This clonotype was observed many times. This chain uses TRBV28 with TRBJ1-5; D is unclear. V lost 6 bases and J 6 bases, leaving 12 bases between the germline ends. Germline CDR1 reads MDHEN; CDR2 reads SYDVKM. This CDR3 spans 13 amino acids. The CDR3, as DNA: TGTGCCAGCAGCCCCTTACGGGGTCAGCCCCAGCATTTT. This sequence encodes CASSPLRGQPQHF.

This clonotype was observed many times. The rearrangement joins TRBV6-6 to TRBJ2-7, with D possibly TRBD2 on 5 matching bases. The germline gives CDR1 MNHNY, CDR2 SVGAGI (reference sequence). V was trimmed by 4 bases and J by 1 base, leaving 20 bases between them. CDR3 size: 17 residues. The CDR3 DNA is TGTGCCAGCAGTTCGGCTACCTTTGGACGGGGTTCCTACGAGCAGTACGTC. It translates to CASSSATFGRGSYEQYV.

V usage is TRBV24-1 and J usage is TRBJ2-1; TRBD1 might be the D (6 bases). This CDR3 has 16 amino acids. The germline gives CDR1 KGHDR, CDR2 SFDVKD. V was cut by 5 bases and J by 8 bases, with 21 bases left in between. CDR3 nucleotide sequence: TGTGCCACCAGTGGGCGAAAGTCGAGGGGGTACGATGAGCAGTTCTTC. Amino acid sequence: CATSGRKSRGYDEQFF.

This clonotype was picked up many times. CDR3 in amino acids: CASSLEGQGTGELFF. The CDR3 DNA sequence: TGTGCCAGCAGTTTGGAGGGACAGGGGACCGGGGAGCTGTTTTTT. This rearrangement joins TRBV28 to TRBJ2-2, with 10 bases aligning to TRBD1. V shed 3 bases, J shed 5 bases, and the junction held 3 bases outside the gene matches. Per germline, CDR1 MDHEN and CDR2 SYDVKM. This CDR3 spans 15 amino acids.

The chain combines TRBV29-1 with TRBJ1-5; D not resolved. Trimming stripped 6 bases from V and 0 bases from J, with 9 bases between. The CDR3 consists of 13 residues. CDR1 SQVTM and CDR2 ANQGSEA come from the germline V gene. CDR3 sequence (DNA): TGCAGCGTAATAAGTTATAGCAATCAGCCCCAGCATTTT. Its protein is CSVISYSNQPQHF.

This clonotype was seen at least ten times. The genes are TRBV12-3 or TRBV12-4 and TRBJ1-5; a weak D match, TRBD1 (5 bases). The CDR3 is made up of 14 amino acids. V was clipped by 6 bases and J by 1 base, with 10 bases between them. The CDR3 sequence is CASRIRDSNQPQHF. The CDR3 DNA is TGTGCCAGCAGGATCCGGGACAGCAATCAGCCCCAGCATTTT.